A single sample gave rise to the 17 T cell receptor beta chains below, sequenced in a study of blood T cell repertoires in COVID-19 (dated by TCRdb to the early 2020s). To prepare the library, the immunoSEQ multiplex PCR assay was applied. TCRdb's version of the immuneACCESS table is confined to in-frame rearrangements and falls short of the full clone set. An unresolved V gene accounts for under half of the shortfall where checked; the remainder is of unknown origin. This sample has some 170,000 clones in its table, and about 80% of those were observed once. The ten largest clones take up roughly 8.8% of the sample. The sample taken for sequencing was peripheral blood. All receptors derive from a woman between 50 and 59 years old with active or convalescent COVID-19.

The chain couples TRBV18 to TRBJ1-4; D gene unclear. V gave up 3 bases and J gave up 5 bases, with 16 bases separating them. The CDR3 totals 16 residues. Germline CDR1 and CDR2: KGHSH and LQKENI. The CDR3 DNA follows: TGTGCCAGCTCACCTGGTCTCAGGTCCTCCAATGAAAAACTGTTTTTT. Residues: CASSPGLRSSNEKLFF. The full variable domain, with the rest looked up from reference TRBV18 and TRBJ1-4, is NAGVMQNPRHLVRRRGQEARLRCSPMKGHSHVYWYRQLPEEGLKFMVYLQKENIIDESGMPKERFSAEFPKEGPSILRIQQVVRGDSAAYFCASSPGLRSSNEKLFFGSGTQLSVL.

This clone was detected a few times. This rearrangement joins TRBV18 to TRBJ1-5; D possibly corresponds to TRBD1 (6 bases). The CDR3 runs to 18 residues. The germline CDR1 and CDR2 sequences are KGHSH and LQKENI. Trimming stripped 2 bases from V and 3 bases from J, with 20 bases between. In nucleotides, the CDR3 is TGTGCCAGCTCACCATCAGCGCCAGGGGAAGGAAACAATCAGCCCCAGCATTTT. Amino acids: CASSPSAPGEGNNQPQHF.

The rearrangement links TRBV29-1 to TRBJ1-1; weak D call: TRBD1 (6 bases). Germline CDR1 is SQVTM and CDR2 is ANQGSEA. V lost 6 bases and J lost 1, with 21 bases in between. The CDR3 is 16 amino acids. The CDR3 protein is CSVQLTGTIWNTEAFF. The DNA of the CDR3 is TGCAGCGTCCAACTGACAGGCACAATCTGGAACACTGAAGCTTTCTTT.

With regard to this clone: The junction differs from germline at one of its ends, possibly a read error. The chain links TRBV15 to TRBJ1-3, with D possibly TRBD1 on 5 matching bases. The CDR3 loop spans 14 amino acids. The germline V gene has CDR1 LNHNV and CDR2 YYDKDF (reference sequence). As DNA, the CDR3 is TGTGCCACCAGCAGAGAAGGGACTGGGAACACCATATATTTT. This encodes CATSREGTGNTIYF.

V usage is TRBV2 and J usage is TRBJ1-1; D gene ambiguous. The CDR3 runs 12 residues. Trimming removed 7 bases from V and 4 bases from J, with 10 bases in between. Looked up from germline, CDR1 is SNHLY and CDR2 is FYNNEI. This CDR3 reads CASKQLGTEAFF. Here the CDR3 DNA reads TGTGCCAGCAAACAGTTGGGCACTGAAGCTTTCTTT.

V and J are TRBV7-2 and TRBJ2-1; 7 bases map to TRBD2. The trim removed 5 bases at V and 4 bases at J, leaving 11 bases unmatched. Looked up from germline, CDR1 is SGHTA and CDR2 is FQGNSA. CDR3 size: 16 residues. CDR3 coding DNA: TGTGCCAGCAGCCCGAGCGTTTCTAGCGGATACAATGAGCAGTTCTTC. Its protein product is CASSPSVSSGYNEQFF.

The chain recombines TRBV13 with TRBJ1-1; a weak D match, TRBD1 (6 bases). V lost 5 bases to trimming and J lost 7 bases, with 14 bases between them. CDR1 and CDR2 (germline): PRHDT, FYEKMQ (reference sequence). This CDR3 is 13 amino acids long. This CDR3 reads CASSTKQGNEAFF. The CDR3 DNA reads TGTGCCAGCAGCACGAAACAGGGCAATGAAGCTTTCTTT.

This chain joins TRBV7-2 and TRBJ2-3; a possible D gene is TRBD1 (6 bases). CDR1 is SGHTA, CDR2 FQGNSA, per germline. Trimming removed 5 bases from V and 2 bases from J, with 14 bases in between. CDR3 size: 15 residues. The CDR3 coding sequence is TGTGCCAGCAGCCCTCAACAGGGATTCACAGATACGCAGTATTTT. Translation gives CASSPQQGFTDTQYF.

The chain combines TRBV6-6 with TRBJ1-5; D unclear. The germline CDR1 and CDR2 sequences are MNHNY and SVGAGI (reference sequence). The ends were cut back, 7 bases at V and 1 base at J, with 5 bases in the middle. The CDR3 sequence is 12 residues long. The CDR3: CASTFSNQPQHF. The DNA for the CDR3 is TGTGCCAGCACTTTCAGCAATCAGCCCCAGCATTTT.

CDR3 in DNA: TGTGCCAGCCCAAACGGGGGTGGGAGCAATCAGCCCCAGCATTTT. Protein product: CASPNGGGSNQPQHF. The chain joins TRBV6-5 to TRBJ1-5; TRBD1 is a possible D gene (5 bases). The germline V gene has CDR1 MNHEY and CDR2 SVGAGI. The CDR3 totals 15 residues. The V and J ends lost 8 bases and 1 base respectively, with 15 bases between them.

The chain uses TRBV6-2 or TRBV6-3 and TRBJ1-2; possibly TRBD1 for D (5 bases). V lost 2 bases, J lost 4 bases, and 8 bases lay in between. This CDR3 comprises 13 residues. Germline assignment: CDR1 MNHEY and CDR2 SVGEGT. CDR3 in amino acids: CASSYGGAYGYTF. The CDR3 DNA reads TGTGCCAGCAGTTACGGCGGGGCCTATGGCTACACCTTC.

The chain is built from TRBV7-2 and TRBJ1-2; TRBD1 might be the D (6 bases). This CDR3 contains 14 residues. V lost 5 bases and J 7 bases, leaving 17 bases between the germline ends. Looked up from germline, CDR1 is SGHTA and CDR2 is FQGNSA. Here the CDR3 reads CASSLHAGDPGYTF. CDR3 DNA sequence: TGTGCCAGCAGCCTACATGCAGGGGACCCTGGCTACACCTTC.

The chain combines TRBV11-3 with TRBJ2-2; D gene uncertain. Germline CDR1 SGHNT, CDR2 YENEEA. This CDR3 is built from 13 residues. With 0 bases removed from V and 7 bases from J, the gap between germline ends came to 6 bases. The CDR3 DNA reads as TGTGCCAGCAGCTTAGATCCTGTCGGGGAGCTGTTTTTT. Translating gives CASSLDPVGELFF. The whole variable domain, filled in from reference TRBV11-3 and TRBJ2-2, reads EAGVVQSPRYKIIEKKQPVAFWCNPISGHNTLYWYLQNLGQGPELLIRYENEEAVDDSQLPKDRFSAERLKGVDSTLKIQPAELGDSAVYLCASSLDPVGELFFGEGSRLTVL.

The chain employs TRBV29-1 and TRBJ1-2, with 11 positions matching TRBD1. This CDR3 has 12 amino acids. Germline CDR1 SQVTM, CDR2 ANQGSEA. Trimming took 7 bases from V and 8 from J; bases not matched to a gene: 6. The CDR3 bases are TGCAGCGCCTGGACAGGGGGCGACGGCTACACCTTC. It yields the protein CSAWTGGDGYTF.

The chain is built from TRBV6-2 or TRBV6-3 and TRBJ1-6; the D gene is possibly TRBD1 (6 bases). The CDR3 sequence is 13 residues long. V was clipped by 4 bases and J by 10 bases, with 11 bases between them. Germline CDR1 reads MNHEY; CDR2 reads SVGEGT. The CDR3 DNA follows: TGTGCCAGCAGTTCAGGGGTCGAGTCACCCCTCCACTTT. Its translation is CASSSGVESPLHF.

The V and J genes are TRBV30 and TRBJ2-2; TRBD2 agrees at 10 bases. CDR1 is GTSNPN and CDR2 is SVGIG in the germline V gene (reference sequence). The CDR3 length is 17 residues. After removal of 0 bases from V and 5 bases from J, the junction contained 9 bases not matched to a gene. The CDR3 coding sequence is TGTGCCTGGAGTGTACATCGTCTAGCGGGGGTAACCGGGGAGCTGTTTTTT. Protein: CAWSVHRLAGVTGELFF.

The chain carries TRBV30 and TRBJ1-6, with D possibly TRBD1 on 6 matching bases. CDR1 is GTSNPN, CDR2 SVGIG, per germline (reference sequence). This CDR3 comprises 16 residues. Trimming stripped 4 bases from V and 7 bases from J, with 20 bases between. Here the CDR3 DNA reads TGTGCCTGGAATCTTAGCGGGACAAGAATGAATTCACCCCTCCACTTT. This gives the protein CAWNLSGTRMNSPLHF. The variable domain in full, completed from reference TRBV30 and TRBJ1-6, reads SQTIHQWPATLVQPVGSPLSLECTVEGTSNPNLYWYRQAAGRGLQLLFYSVGIGQISSEVPQNLSASRPQDRQFILSSKKLLLSDSGFYLCAWNLSGTRMNSPLHFGNGTRLTVT.